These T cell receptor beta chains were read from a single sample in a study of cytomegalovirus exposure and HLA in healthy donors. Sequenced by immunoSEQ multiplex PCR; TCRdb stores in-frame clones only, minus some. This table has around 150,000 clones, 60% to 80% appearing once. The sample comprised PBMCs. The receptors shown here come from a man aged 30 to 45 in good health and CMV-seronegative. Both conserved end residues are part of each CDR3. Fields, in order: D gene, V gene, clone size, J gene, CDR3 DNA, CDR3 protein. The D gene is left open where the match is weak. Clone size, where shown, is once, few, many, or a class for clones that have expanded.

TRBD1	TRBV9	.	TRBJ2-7	TGTGCCAGCAGCGTCAAGGGACAGGGGTACGAGCAGTACTTC	CASSVKGQGYEQYF
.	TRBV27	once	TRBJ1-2	TGTGCCAGCAGTTTTTGGGTAGGCAGGTCGCAAGGCTACACCTTC	CASSFWVGRSQGYTF
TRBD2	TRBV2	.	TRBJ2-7	TGTGCCAGCAGAAAAGGACTAGGATCCTACGAGCAGTACTTC	CASRKGLGSYEQYF
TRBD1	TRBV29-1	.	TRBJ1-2	TGCAGCTCGGGGCAGGGGGACTATGGCTACACCTTC	CSSGQGDYGYTF
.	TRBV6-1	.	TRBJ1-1	TGTGCCAGCAGTAATCGGTGGGCGGGCACTGAAGCTTTCTTT	CASSNRWAGTEAFF
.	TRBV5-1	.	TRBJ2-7	TGCGCCAGCAGCCAGAACTACTATAGCTCCTACGAGCAGTACTTC	CASSQNYYSSYEQYF
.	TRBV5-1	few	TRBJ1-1	TGCGCCAGCAGCCATGGGACATTATCGAGCACTGAAGCTTTCTTT	CASSHGTLSSTEAFF
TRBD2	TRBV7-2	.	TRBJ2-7	TGTGCCAGCAGAGGGACTAGCGGGAGGGGGTACGAGCAGTACTTC	CASRGTSGRGYEQYF
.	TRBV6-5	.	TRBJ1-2	TGTGCCAGCAGTTACTCGATAACAGGCCCCTATGGCTACACCTTC	CASSYSITGPYGYTF
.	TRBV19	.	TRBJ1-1	TGTGCCAGTAGTATACTGGGGGCCGCCTCTATGAACACTGAAGCTTTCTTT	CASSILGAASMNTEAFF
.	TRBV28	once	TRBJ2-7	TGTGCCAGCAGTCCCCCCACCTACGAGCAGTACTTC	CASSPPTYEQYF
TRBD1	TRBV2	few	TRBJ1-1	TGTGCCAGCAGTGGGCCGGGACAGCAAGCTTTCTTT	CASSGPGQQAFF
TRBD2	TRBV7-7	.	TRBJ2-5	TGTGCTAGCAGCCGAGGACTAGCGGGAGTTGAAGAGACCCAGTACTTC	CASSRGLAGVEETQYF
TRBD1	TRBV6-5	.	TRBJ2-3	TGTGCCAGCAGGACCAGACAGGGTCTGGCAGATACGCAGTATTTT	CASRTRQGLADTQYF
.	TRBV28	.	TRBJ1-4	TGTGCCAGCACGGGGGAACTCAATGAAAAACTGTTTTTT	CASTGELNEKLFF
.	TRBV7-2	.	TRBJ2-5	TGTGCCAGCAGCTCCTATCACCGGAGCGAGGAGACCCAGTACTTC	CASSSYHRSEETQYF
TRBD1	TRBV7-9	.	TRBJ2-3	TGTGCCAGCAGCCCCCGACAGGGGGTAGCAGATACGCAGTATTTT	CASSPRQGVADTQYF
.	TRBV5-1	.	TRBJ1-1	TGCGCCAGCAGCCCCCCTGTACAGGGAACTCTGAAGGGCACTGAAGCTTTCTTT	CASSPPVQGTLKGTEAFF
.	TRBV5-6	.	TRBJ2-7	TGTGCCAGCAGCTCCTACTACGAGCAGTACTTC	CASSSYYEQYF
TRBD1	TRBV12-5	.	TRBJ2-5	TGTGCTAGTGGTCCGGGGGACAGGGTCGGGCAAGAGACCCAGTACTTC	CASGPGDRVGQETQYF
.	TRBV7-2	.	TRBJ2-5	TGTGCCAGCGGAAACAGGGAAGAGACCCAGTACTTC	CASGNREETQYF
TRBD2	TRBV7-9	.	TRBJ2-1	TGTGCCAGCAGCCCTAGCGGGAGCTCCTACAATGAGCAGTTCTTC	CASSPSGSSYNEQFF
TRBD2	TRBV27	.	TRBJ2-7	TGTGCCAGCAGTGCGGTAGCGGGAGTATACGAGCAGTACTTC	CASSAVAGVYEQYF
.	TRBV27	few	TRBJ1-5	TGTGCCAGCAGACTAGGTGGGAATCAGCCCCAGCATTTT	CASRLGGNQPQHF
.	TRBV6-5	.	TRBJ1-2	TGTGCCAGCAGCCGCACGGGTGAGCCTAACTATGGCTACACCTTC	CASSRTGEPNYGYTF
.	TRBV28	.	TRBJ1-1	TGTGCCAGCAGTTTATATAGTTCCCCACTGTACACTGAAGCTTTCTTT	CASSLYSSPLYTEAFF
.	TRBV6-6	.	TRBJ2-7	TGTGCCAGCAGTTACCCAAGGCAGGGGGGCTACGAGCAGTACTTC	CASSYPRQGGYEQYF
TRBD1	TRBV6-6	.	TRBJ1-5	TGTGCCAGCAGTGCCGGGACAGGGATTCAGCCCCAGCATTTT	CASSAGTGIQPQHF
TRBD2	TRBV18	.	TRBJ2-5	TGTGCCAGCTCACCGCCGGGGGGGACCCAGTACTTC	CASSPPGGTQYF
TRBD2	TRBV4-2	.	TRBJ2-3	TGTGCCAGCAGCCAACGCTTCTGGGGGGGGGTCGGTAGCGGGGTAACAGATACGCAGTATTTT	CASSQRFWGGVGSGVTDTQYF
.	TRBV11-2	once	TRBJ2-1	TGTGCCAGCAGCGTAAGCGGGCCCCCAAATGAGCAGTTCTTC	CASSVSGPPNEQFF
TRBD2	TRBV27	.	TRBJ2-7	TGTGCCAGCAGCCTCCGGGGACTAGCGGGAGTAACACCAAGAACCTATAGGGAGCAGTACTTC	CASSLRGLAGVTPRTYREQYF
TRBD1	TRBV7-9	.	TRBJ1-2	TGTGCCAGCAGCTCAGCTGTTACAGGGGGTTACGGCTACACCTTC	CASSSAVTGGYGYTF
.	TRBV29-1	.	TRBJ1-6	TGCAGCGTTGAAGTAGATCCGAATTCACCCCTCCACTTT	CSVEVDPNSPLHF
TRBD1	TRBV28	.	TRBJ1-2	TGTGCCAGCATTAGCTCCGGGACAGGGGGCTCTGGCTACACCTTC	CASISSGTGGSGYTF
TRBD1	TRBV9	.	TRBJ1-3	TGTGCCAGCACCGGACAGGGGGCGCTAGGAAACACCATATATTTT	CASTGQGALGNTIYF
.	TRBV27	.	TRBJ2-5	TGTGCCAGCGGGGATTTGGGGGCGCCCCGGGAGACCCAGTACTTC	CASGDLGAPRETQYF
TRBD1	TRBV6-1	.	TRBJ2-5	TGTGCCAGCAGTCACAGGGGGCGACGGGAGACCCAGTACTTC	CASSHRGRRETQYF